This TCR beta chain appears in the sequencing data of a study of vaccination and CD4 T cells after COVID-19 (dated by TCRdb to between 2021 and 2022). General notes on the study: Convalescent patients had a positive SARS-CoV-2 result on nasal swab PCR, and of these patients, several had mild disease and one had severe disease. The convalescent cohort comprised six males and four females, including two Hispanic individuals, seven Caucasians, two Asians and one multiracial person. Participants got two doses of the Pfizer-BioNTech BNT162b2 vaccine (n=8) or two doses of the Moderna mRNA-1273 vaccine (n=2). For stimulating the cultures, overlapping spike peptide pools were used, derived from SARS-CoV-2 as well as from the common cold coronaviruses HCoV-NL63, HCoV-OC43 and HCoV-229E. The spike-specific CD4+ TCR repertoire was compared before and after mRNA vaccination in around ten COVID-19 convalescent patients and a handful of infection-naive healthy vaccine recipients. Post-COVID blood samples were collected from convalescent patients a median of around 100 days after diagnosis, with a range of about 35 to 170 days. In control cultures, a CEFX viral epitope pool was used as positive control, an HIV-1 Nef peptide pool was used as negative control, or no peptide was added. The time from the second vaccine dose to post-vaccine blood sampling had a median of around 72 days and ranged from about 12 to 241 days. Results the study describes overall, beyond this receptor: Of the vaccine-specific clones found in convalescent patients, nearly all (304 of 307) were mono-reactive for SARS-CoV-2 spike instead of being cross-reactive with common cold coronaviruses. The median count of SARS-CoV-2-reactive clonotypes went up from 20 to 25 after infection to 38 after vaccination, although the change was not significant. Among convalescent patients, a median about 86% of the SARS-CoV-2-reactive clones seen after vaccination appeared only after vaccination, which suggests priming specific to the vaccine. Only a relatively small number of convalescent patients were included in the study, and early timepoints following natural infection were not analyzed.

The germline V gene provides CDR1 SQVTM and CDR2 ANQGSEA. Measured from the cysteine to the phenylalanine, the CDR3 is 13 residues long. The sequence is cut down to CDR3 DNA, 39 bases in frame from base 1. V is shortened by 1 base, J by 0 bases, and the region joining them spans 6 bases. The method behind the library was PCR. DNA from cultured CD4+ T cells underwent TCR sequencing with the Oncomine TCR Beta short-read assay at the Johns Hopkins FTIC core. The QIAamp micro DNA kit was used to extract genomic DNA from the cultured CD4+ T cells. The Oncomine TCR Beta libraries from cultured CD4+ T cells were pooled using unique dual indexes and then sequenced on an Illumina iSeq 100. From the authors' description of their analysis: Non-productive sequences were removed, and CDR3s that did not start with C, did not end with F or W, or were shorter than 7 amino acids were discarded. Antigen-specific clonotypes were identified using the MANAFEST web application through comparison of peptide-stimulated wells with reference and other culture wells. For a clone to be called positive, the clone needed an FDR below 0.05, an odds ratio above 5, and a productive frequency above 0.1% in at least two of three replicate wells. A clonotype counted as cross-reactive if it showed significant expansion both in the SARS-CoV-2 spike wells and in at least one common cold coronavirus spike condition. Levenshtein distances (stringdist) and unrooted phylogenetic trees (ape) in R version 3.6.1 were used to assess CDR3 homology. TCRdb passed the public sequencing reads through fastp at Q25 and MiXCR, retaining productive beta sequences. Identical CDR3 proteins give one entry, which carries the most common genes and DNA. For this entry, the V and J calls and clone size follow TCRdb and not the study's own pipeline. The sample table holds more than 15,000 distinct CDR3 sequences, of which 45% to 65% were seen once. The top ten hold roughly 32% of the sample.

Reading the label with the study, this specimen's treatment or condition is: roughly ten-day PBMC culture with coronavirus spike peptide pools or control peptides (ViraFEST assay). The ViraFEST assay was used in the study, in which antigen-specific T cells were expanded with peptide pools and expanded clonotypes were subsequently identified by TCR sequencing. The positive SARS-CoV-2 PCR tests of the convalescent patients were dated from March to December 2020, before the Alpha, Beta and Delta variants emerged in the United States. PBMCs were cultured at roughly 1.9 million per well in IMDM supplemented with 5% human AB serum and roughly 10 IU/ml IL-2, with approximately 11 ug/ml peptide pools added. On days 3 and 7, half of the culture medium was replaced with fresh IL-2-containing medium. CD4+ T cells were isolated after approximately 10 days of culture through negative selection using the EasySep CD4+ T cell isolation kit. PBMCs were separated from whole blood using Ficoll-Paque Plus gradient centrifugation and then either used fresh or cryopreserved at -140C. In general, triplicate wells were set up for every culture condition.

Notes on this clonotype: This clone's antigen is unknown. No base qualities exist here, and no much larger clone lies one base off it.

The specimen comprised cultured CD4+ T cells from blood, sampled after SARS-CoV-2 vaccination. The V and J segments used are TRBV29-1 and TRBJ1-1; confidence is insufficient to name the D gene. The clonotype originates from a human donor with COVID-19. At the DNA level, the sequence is TGCAGCGTTGAAGGAGGGATGAACACTGAAGCTTTCTTT. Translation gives CSVEGGMNTEAFF.